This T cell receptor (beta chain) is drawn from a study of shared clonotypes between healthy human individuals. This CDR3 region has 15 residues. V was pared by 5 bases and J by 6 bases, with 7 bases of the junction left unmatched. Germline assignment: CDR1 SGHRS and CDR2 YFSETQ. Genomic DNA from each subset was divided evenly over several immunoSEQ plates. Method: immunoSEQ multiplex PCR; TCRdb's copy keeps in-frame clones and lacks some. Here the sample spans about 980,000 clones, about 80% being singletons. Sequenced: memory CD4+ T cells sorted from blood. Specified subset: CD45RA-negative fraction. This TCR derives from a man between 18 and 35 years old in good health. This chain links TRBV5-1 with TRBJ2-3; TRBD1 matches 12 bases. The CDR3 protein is CASSTGTGGSDTQYF. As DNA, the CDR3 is TGCGCCAGCAGTACCGGGACAGGGGGCTCCGATACGCAGTATTTT.